The clone carrying this T cell receptor beta chain was seen more than once but under ten times. Antigen: not known. The study pulled out CD4+ and CD8+ cells with positive magnetic bead selection and then checked their purity by flow cytometry. The sample belongs to a study of somatic mutations in cytotoxic T cells in rheumatoid arthritis. Study-level background: Certain T-cell populations stained with V beta antibodies were FACS-sorted to nearly 100% purity, and V beta1+ cells were TCRB-sequenced. Overall study findings and caveats: In about an eighth of the roughly 60 patients, the largest CD8+ clone exceeded 20% of CD8+ cells.

This CDR3 has 14 amino acids. From germline, CDR1 is SGHKS and CDR2 YYEKEE (reference sequence). Trimming removed 3 bases from V and 3 bases from J, with 10 bases in between. The data were produced by immunoSEQ multiplex PCR, yet TCRdb's version contains in-frame clones alone and is incomplete. This sample has about 25,000 clones, with roughly 70% found just once. Sequencing used CD8+ T cells sorted from blood. The genes are TRBV5-5 and TRBJ2-1; D is undetermined. The sequence was obtained from a woman under 30 in good health. The CDR3 DNA follows: TGTGCCAGCAGCTCCCCCCAGGTCTACAATGAGCAGTTCTTC. This sequence encodes CASSSPQVYNEQFF. The variable domain in full, completed from reference TRBV5-5 and TRBJ2-1, reads DAGVTQSPTHLIKTRGQQVTLRCSPISGHKSVSWYQQVLGQGPQFIFQYYEKEERGRGNFPDRFSARQFPNYSSELNVNALLLGDSALYLCASSSPQVYNEQFFGPGTRLTVL.